The present entry profiles one TCR beta chain with its context. Its antigen remains unidentified. Profiled with immunoSEQ multiplex PCR; TCRdb holds only in-frame clones, not every one. The table lists 70,000 to 85,000 clones, 80% to 95% of them singletons. This CDR3 spans 15 amino acids. The germline V gene encodes CDR1 LNHDA and CDR2 SQIVND (reference sequence). V shed 5 bases and J shed 5 bases, with 18 bases lying between them. This record belongs to a study of OX40 agonist ivuxolimab in advanced cancers. Study-wide background: Patients were treated with ivuxolimab, an agonistic anti-OX40 (CD134) antibody. The dose of intravenous ivuxolimab that patients received every 2 weeks ranged from 0.01 to 10 mg/kg.

Study-wide results and limits: Normalized expansion of T-cell clones was also low for some nonresponders.

The chain joins TRBV19 to TRBJ2-5, with TRBD1 as a possible D gene (6 bases). Sequenced here: CD4+ or CD8+ T cells sorted from blood, sampled in a trial of the OX40 agonist ivuxolimab. This clonotype originated in an adult with an advanced solid tumor such as melanoma, head and neck, liver or kidney cancer. CDR3: CASSEYRVIGETQYF. In nucleotides, the CDR3 is TGTGCCAGTAGTGAATACAGGGTAATTGGGGAGACCCAGTACTTC.